Following are 21 T cell receptor beta chains from one sample sequenced in a study of a mutant IDH1 vaccine in newly diagnosed glioma. Clones were read by immunoSEQ multiplex PCR, and TCRdb kept only the in-frame ones, dropping some. The sample contains over 80,000 clones, around nine tenths of which appear only once. Noted time point: baseline, week 1 (first vaccination visit). The treatment denotes: pre-vaccination baseline after standard-of-care therapy. The sequences come from PBMCs, collected from a glioma patient treated with radiotherapy, temozolomide or both. The receptors were sampled from a woman aged 45-65 years with glioma.

The rearrangement joins TRBV7-9 to TRBJ2-1; D is unresolved. Germline lookup yields CDR1 SEHNR and CDR2 FQNEAQ (reference sequence). The CDR3 loop spans 17 amino acids. Trimming pared 1 base from V and 0 bases from J, leaving 13 bases between. DNA of the CDR3: TGTGCCAGCAGCTTAGGGGCAGACCGAAGCTCCTACAATGAGCAGTTCTTC. Encoded protein: CASSLGADRSSYNEQFF. Using reference TRBV7-9 and TRBJ2-1 for the parts outside the CDR3, the full variable domain is DTGVSQNPRHKITKRGQNVTFRCDPISEHNRLYWYRQTLGQGPEFLTYFQNEAQLEKSRLLSDRFSAERPKGSFSTLEIQRTEQGDSAMYLCASSLGADRSSYNEQFFGPGTRLTVL.

The V and J genes are TRBV11-2 and TRBJ2-7; 7 bases map to TRBD1. This CDR3 comprises 18 residues. V lost 5 bases and J lost 3; bases outside the gene matches: 19. The V gene's germline CDR1 is SGHAT and CDR2 FQNNGV. CDR3 sequence (DNA): TGTGCCAGCAGCACCCACCGGGGACAGCCCTTTTCCCTCTACGAGCAGTACTTC. As protein: CASSTHRGQPFSLYEQYF. Combining the CDR3 with reference TRBV11-2 and TRBJ2-7 gives the whole variable domain EAGVAQSPRYKIIEKRQSVAFWCNPISGHATLYWYQQILGQGPKLLIQFQNNGVVDDSQLPKDRFSAERLKGVDSTLKIQPAKLEDSAVYLCASSTHRGQPFSLYEQYFGPGTRLTVT.

The count of this clone is one. The chain employs TRBV9 and TRBJ1-3; D not certain. This CDR3 contains 14 residues. Germline values: CDR1 SGDLS, CDR2 YYNGEE. V was clipped by 0 bases and J by 2 bases, with 6 bases between them. The CDR3 DNA follows: TGTGCCAGCAGCGTAGGTTCTCCTGGAAACACCATATATTTT. It encodes CASSVGSPGNTIYF.

V and J are TRBV19 and TRBJ2-7; possibly TRBD1 for D (6 bases). This CDR3 contains 14 residues. Germline V CDR1 and CDR2: LNHDA, SQIVND (reference sequence). The germline V and J ends were trimmed by 3 bases and 3 bases, with 12 bases remaining between them. CDR3 residues: CASSIGWGLYEQYF. Written as DNA, the CDR3 is TGTGCCAGTAGTATCGGGTGGGGGCTCTACGAGCAGTACTTC.

The chain couples TRBV6-1 to TRBJ2-2; 11 nucleotides agree with TRBD2. There are 18 residues in the CDR3. Losses at the gene ends were 4 bases for V and 0 bases for J; bases not matched to a gene: 7. Per the germline V gene, CDR1 is MNHNS and CDR2 is SASEGT. Here the CDR3 reads CASSVVTSGSANTGELFF. As DNA, the CDR3 is TGTGCCAGCAGTGTTGTCACTAGCGGGAGTGCGAACACCGGGGAGCTGTTTTTT.

V is TRBV9 and J is TRBJ2-5, with D unresolved. This CDR3 spans 16 amino acids. Trimming took off 0 bases at V and 1 base at J, with 13 bases between the two ends. Germline lookup yields CDR1 SGDLS and CDR2 YYNGEE. Here the CDR3 DNA reads TGTGCCAGCAGCGTAGGGTCCTCCCCGAGCCAAGAGACCCAGTACTTC. It encodes CASSVGSSPSQETQYF.

This clone was counted a single time. The chain carries TRBV10-3 and TRBJ2-7, with 15 bases fitting TRBD2. This CDR3 region has 16 residues. J was trimmed by 0 bases and V by 10 bases; bases with no gene match: 7. CDR1 ENHRY and CDR2 SYGVKD come from the germline V gene. CDR3 region: CATHGTSGRSSYEQYF. CDR3 nucleotide sequence: TGTGCCACCCACGGGACTAGCGGGAGGAGCTCCTACGAGCAGTACTTC.

This chain links TRBV5-1 with TRBJ2-5, with D unresolved. The DNA end favors TRBJ2-7, so the J call may be wrong. This CDR3 spans 12 amino acids. CDR1 and CDR2 from the germline V gene are SGHRS and YFSETQ. In nucleotides, the CDR3 is TGCGCCAGCAGCCTGTACTTGGGCGAGCAGTACTTC. Translated, it gives CASSLYLGEQYF.

There are a few counts of this clone. The chain employs TRBV6-1 and TRBJ1-1; no clear D gene. The germline V gene encodes CDR1 MNHNS and CDR2 SASEGT. The ends were cut back, 7 bases at V and 3 bases at J, with 12 bases in the middle. The CDR3 has 13 residues. CDR3: CASTSRQHTEAFF. CDR3 DNA: TGTGCCAGCACCTCCCGTCAACACACTGAAGCTTTCTTT.

This chain connects TRBV11-2 to TRBJ2-7, with 10 nucleotides matching TRBD1. J was trimmed by 1 base and V by 5 bases; bases with no gene match: 11. Looked up from germline, CDR1 is SGHAT and CDR2 is FQNNGV. The CDR3 loop spans 17 amino acids. The CDR3 spells CASSLPPGQGDSYEQYF. CDR3 nucleotide sequence: TGTGCCAGCAGCCTCCCCCCCGGACAGGGGGATTCCTACGAGCAGTACTTC.

The chain couples TRBV18 to TRBJ1-3; D remains ambiguous. Trimming took 3 bases from V and 0 from J, leaving 9 bases between them. CDR1 is KGHSH, CDR2 LQKENI, per germline. This CDR3 is built from 15 residues. This CDR3 is CASSPNSGSGNTIYF. CDR3 sequence (DNA): TGTGCCAGCTCACCGAACAGCGGCTCTGGAAACACCATATATTTT.

This chain joins TRBV28 and TRBJ2-7, with no clear D. Trimming took off 6 bases at V and 2 bases at J, with 14 bases between the two ends. Germline CDR1 MDHEN, CDR2 SYDVKM. The CDR3 runs 14 residues. CDR3 DNA sequence: TGTGCCAGCAGCTCCCCGCATGGGGCCTACGAGCAGTACTTC. Translated: CASSSPHGAYEQYF. The complete variable domain, with remaining parts taken from reference TRBV28 and TRBJ2-7, reads DVKVTQSSRYLVKRTGEKVFLECVQDMDHENMFWYRQDPGLGLRLIYFSYDVKMKEKGDIPEGYSVSREKKERFSLILESASTNQTSMYLCASSSPHGAYEQYFGPGTRLTVT.

The chain employs TRBV5-8 and TRBJ2-3; D is perhaps TRBD2 (6 bases). The CDR3 contains 14 residues. V dropped 4 bases and J dropped 4 bases, with 13 bases sitting between them. CDR1 and CDR2 from the germline V gene are SGHTS and YDEGEE. In DNA, the CDR3 is TGTGCCAGCAGCAGGAGGCTAGCGCCAGATACGCAGTATTTT. Translated: CASSRRLAPDTQYF.

This clone has more than one count but fewer than ten. The chain carries TRBV27 and TRBJ2-4; D remains unclear. The CDR3 sequence is 16 residues long. V was clipped by 6 bases and J by 0 bases, with 15 bases between them. From germline, CDR1 is MNHEY and CDR2 SMNVEV (reference sequence). CDR3 DNA: TGTGCCAGCAGCCGTAACCCCCATATAGCCAAAAACATTCAGTACTTC. It encodes CASSRNPHIAKNIQYF.

The rearrangement joins TRBV10-3 to TRBJ2-7, with 7 bases identical to TRBD1. The germline V gene encodes CDR1 ENHRY and CDR2 SYGVKD. The CDR3 has 15 residues. Trimming removed 6 bases from V and 2 bases from J; junction bases left unmatched: 10. CDR3 sequence reads: CAISYSSRGTYEQYF. The CDR3 DNA reads as TGTGCCATCAGCTATAGTTCCAGGGGGACCTACGAGCAGTACTTC.

The rearrangement links TRBV6-5 to TRBJ2-5; 7 bases line up with TRBD2. The end of the DNA is better explained by TRBJ2-7, so the J call may be wrong. Germline V lookup: CDR1 MNHEY, CDR2 SVGAGI. The CDR3 runs 14 residues. CDR3 bases: TGTGCCAGCAGTCCCCGGGGGGTCCTTGACGAGCAGTACTTC. Encoded protein: CASSPRGVLDEQYF.

The chain has TRBV11-1 and TRBJ2-3; TRBD1 matches at 7 bases. Trimming cost V 3 bases and J 4 bases; bases outside gene matches: 7. This CDR3 has 15 residues. The germline CDR1 and CDR2 sequences are SGHAT and FQDESV (reference sequence). The CDR3: CASSFTGTESDTQYF. The CDR3 DNA follows: TGTGCCAGCAGCTTTACCGGGACAGAGTCAGATACGCAGTATTTT. The full variable domain, in which reference TRBV11-1 and TRBJ2-3 provide the parts outside the CDR3, is EAEVAQSPRYKITEKSQAVAFWCDPISGHATLYWYRQILGQGPELLVQFQDESVVDDSQLPKDRFSAERLKGVDSTLKIQPAELGDSAMYLCASSFTGTESDTQYFGPGTRLTVL.

The chain couples TRBV7-9 to TRBJ1-5; D gene uncertain. Trimming removed 1 base from V and 5 bases from J, with 9 bases in between. The CDR3 has 14 amino acids. CDR1 is SEHNR and CDR2 is FQNEAQ in the germline V gene (reference sequence). The CDR3 loop is CASSLGGIDQPQHF. Here the CDR3 DNA reads TGTGCCAGCAGCTTAGGAGGGATAGATCAGCCCCAGCATTTT.

This chain connects TRBV6-1 to TRBJ1-3; perhaps TRBD1 as D (5 bases). V was trimmed by 5 bases and J by 2 bases, leaving 10 bases between them. The germline gives CDR1 MNHNS, CDR2 SASEGT. The CDR3 has 14 residues. The CDR3 nucleotides read TGTGCCAGCAGTTTATTGGGGGCTGGAAACACCATATATTTT. This gives the protein CASSLLGAGNTIYF.

The CDR3 DNA follows: TGTGCCAGCAGTATCCGGGGACAGGGTTACGAGCAGTACTTC. This encodes CASSIRGQGYEQYF. This chain uses TRBV2 with TRBJ2-7; 9 positions agree with TRBD1. V was clipped by 5 bases and J by 4 bases; unmatched bases: 6. The germline CDR1 and CDR2 sequences are SNHLY and FYNNEI. This CDR3 is 14 amino acids long.

This sequence joins TRBV7-9 and TRBJ2-5; 10 nucleotides line up with TRBD2. Losses at the gene ends were 1 base for V and 5 bases for J; bases not matched to a gene: 4. CDR3 length equals 15 residues. The germline gives CDR1 SEHNR, CDR2 FQNEAQ (reference sequence). The CDR3 loop is CASSLGLAGVETQYF. The CDR3 DNA reads as TGTGCCAGCAGCTTAGGCCTAGCGGGAGTTGAGACCCAGTACTTC.